Each of the 5 T cell receptor beta chains below was sequenced from the same sample in a study of memory CD8 T cells in hepatitis C reinfection. As to time point: pre-reinfection, 55 to 20 weeks before reinfection detection. No in vitro expansion preceded TCR sequencing of the sorted cells. Some clones are missing from TCRdb's copy, which holds only in-frame ones; the method was immunoSEQ multiplex PCR. The table shows approximately 51,000 clones, with around nine tenths occurring only once. Sequencing used naive CD8+ T cells sorted from blood. The receptors stem from a man between 18 and 29 years old with hepatitis C virus infection.

The rearrangement joins TRBV7-8 to TRBJ2-2; the D gene is possibly TRBD2 (6 bases). The CDR3 is made up of 16 amino acids. CDR1 SGHVS and CDR2 FQNEAQ come from the germline V gene. With 5 bases removed from V and 7 bases from J, the gap between germline ends came to 20 bases. CDR3 sequence reads: CASSASGTYIVGELFF. The DNA for the CDR3 is TGTGCCAGCAGCGCCTCCGGGACTTACATTGTCGGGGAGCTGTTTTTT.

This sequence joins TRBV5-4 and TRBJ2-7; D is ambiguous. Germline V lookup: CDR1 SGHNT, CDR2 YYREEE (reference sequence). The ends were cut back, 3 bases at V and 0 bases at J, with 4 bases in the middle. The CDR3 loop spans 12 amino acids. CDR3 in DNA: TGTGCCAGCAGCTGGAGCTCCTACGAGCAGTACTTC. Its protein is CASSWSSYEQYF.

This rearrangement joins TRBV19 to TRBJ1-2; weak D call: TRBD1 (5 bases). From germline, CDR1 is LNHDA and CDR2 SQIVND (reference sequence). This CDR3 has 12 residues. V was cut by 1 base and J by 7 bases, with 7 bases left in between. The CDR3 nucleotides are TGTGCCAGTAGTATAGTAGGGGCTGGCTACACCTTC. Amino acid sequence: CASSIVGAGYTF.

This sequence joins TRBV19 and TRBJ2-7; 8 nucleotides agree with TRBD1. The CDR3 runs to 15 residues. Germline values: CDR1 LNHDA, CDR2 SQIVND (reference sequence). V lost 6 bases, J lost 0 bases, and 7 bases stayed unmatched. The chain's CDR3 is CASRPRDRSSYEQYV. The CDR3 DNA is TGTGCCAGTAGGCCCCGGGACAGGAGCTCCTACGAGCAGTACGTC.

The chain has TRBV30 and TRBJ1-4; unclear D gene. V was cut by 3 bases and J by 8 bases, with 28 bases left in between. CDR1 is GTSNPN, CDR2 SVGIG, per germline (reference sequence). CDR3 size: 18 residues. CDR3 coding DNA: TGTGCCTGGAGCCCCACTTTGGTTGTGAGGCAGTTACAAGAAAAACTGTTTTTT. It specifies CAWSPTLVVRQLQEKLFF. The whole variable domain, filled in from reference TRBV30 and TRBJ1-4, reads SQTIHQWPATLVQPVGSPLSLECTVEGTSNPNLYWYRQAAGRGLQLLFYSVGIGQISSEVPQNLSASRPQDRQFILSSKKLLLSDSGFYLCAWSPTLVVRQLQEKLFFGSGTQLSVL.